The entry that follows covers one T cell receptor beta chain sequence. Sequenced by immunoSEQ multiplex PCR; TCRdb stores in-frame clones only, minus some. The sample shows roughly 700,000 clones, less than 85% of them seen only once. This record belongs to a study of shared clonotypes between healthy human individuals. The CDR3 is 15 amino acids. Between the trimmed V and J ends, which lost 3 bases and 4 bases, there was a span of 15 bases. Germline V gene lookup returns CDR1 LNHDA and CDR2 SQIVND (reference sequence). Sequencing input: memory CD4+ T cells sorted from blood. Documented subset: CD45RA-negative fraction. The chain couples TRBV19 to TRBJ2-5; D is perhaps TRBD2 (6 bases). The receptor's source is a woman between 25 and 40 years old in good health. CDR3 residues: CASSMVGRRRETQYF. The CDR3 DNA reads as TGTGCCAGTAGTATGGTCGGGAGACGGAGAGAGACCCAGTACTTC.